This T cell receptor beta chain originates from a study of blood T cell repertoires in COVID-19. Study context: Acute and convalescent COVID-19 samples came from the United States, Italy and Spain. T cells, B-cell-depleted T cells, or PBMCs supplied cDNA or gDNA.

The CDR3 has 15 amino acids. After removal of 7 bases from V and 5 bases from J, the junction contained 12 bases not matched to a gene. Germline V lookup: CDR1 LNHDA, CDR2 SQIVND (reference sequence). The repertoire was sequenced with immunoSEQ multiplex PCR; TCRdb's copy has only in-frame clones and lacks some. The data show about 220,000 clones, with 82% seen just once and about 4.8% held by the top ten. This sequence originates from a woman between 70 and 85 years old with acute or convalescent COVID-19. The sequenced sample was peripheral blood. This chain links TRBV19 with TRBJ2-7, with 9 bases matching TRBD1. The CDR3 is CASNTPGQGGDEQYF. CDR3 DNA: TGTGCCAGTAACACTCCGGGACAGGGAGGCGACGAGCAGTACTTC.